A selection of T cell receptor beta chains follows, all from one sample in a study of T cell responses to AZD1222 COVID-19 vaccine. Method: immunoSEQ multiplex PCR; TCRdb's copy keeps in-frame clones and lacks some. The data show 150,000 to 200,000 clones, 80% to 90% seen once. Sequenced here: peripheral blood, sampled 28 days after the second AZD1222 dose. The receptors were gathered from an adult who received the AZD1222 COVID-19 vaccine. The CDR3 runs from the conserved cysteine through the conserved F or W. Fields, in order: V gene, J gene, CDR3 protein.

V gene: TRBV5-1
J gene: TRBJ2-7
CDR3 protein: CASSLGRVGEQYF

V gene: TRBV5-1
J gene: TRBJ2-5
CDR3 protein: CASSAAGTSQETQYF

V gene: TRBV18
J gene: TRBJ1-1
CDR3 protein: CASSPRGSSNTEAFF

V gene: TRBV10-2
J gene: TRBJ1-5
CDR3 protein: CASSELDSNQPQHF

V gene: TRBV19
J gene: TRBJ2-7
CDR3 protein: CASTPRAFSYEQYF

V gene: TRBV5-1
J gene: TRBJ2-3
CDR3 protein: CASSLIAGITDTQYF

V gene: TRBV19
J gene: TRBJ2-5
CDR3 protein: CASSTSRVAETQYF

V gene: TRBV7-3
J gene: TRBJ2-1
CDR3 protein: CATHPTGAGYNEQFF

V gene: TRBV2
J gene: TRBJ2-2
CDR3 protein: CASSNRESGGELFF

V gene: TRBV4-1
J gene: TRBJ1-2
CDR3 protein: CASSQAGTPGGYTF

V gene: TRBV2
J gene: TRBJ2-3
CDR3 protein: CASSLAGGKDTQYF

V gene: TRBV9
J gene: TRBJ1-6
CDR3 protein: CASSEGTGGNSPLHF

V gene: TRBV12-5
J gene: TRBJ2-3
CDR3 protein: CASGLVGGAGADTQYF

V gene: TRBV2
J gene: TRBJ1-1
CDR3 protein: CASSERRLINTEAFF

V gene: TRBV28
J gene: TRBJ1-5
CDR3 protein: CASSFRLVDQPQHF

V gene: TRBV3-1/TRBV3-2
J gene: TRBJ1-5
CDR3 protein: CASSQGRASNQPQHF